This section outlines one TCR beta chain sequence together with its context. Its antigen is not known. The data belong to a study of early T cells in non-severe SARS-CoV-2 infection. Study outcomes and limitations: Database matching using VDJdb favored anti-spike CD8 responses, with private and CD4 specificities left missing.

In germline, CDR1 is SEHNR, CDR2 FQNEAQ (reference sequence). The CDR3 has 14 amino acids. J was trimmed by 5 bases and V by 5 bases; bases with no gene match: 2. TCRdb passed the 5' RACE reads through MiXCR, listing each CDR3 protein once. The data hold 60,000 or so distinct CDR3 sequences, with around 12% observed a single time. The sample was whole blood, taken at baseline. This TCR was sampled from an adult who was a healthcare worker with PCR-confirmed SARS-CoV-2 infection or an uninfected control (not recorded which). The chain uses TRBV7-9 and TRBJ1-4; 10 bases are a match to TRBD1. CDR3 nucleotides: TGTGCCAGCAGCATGGGACAGGGGAATGAAAAACTGTTTTTT. Amino acid sequence: CASSMGQGNEKLFF.